Listed below are T cell receptor beta chains from one sample, sequenced in a study of T cells in Graves' hyperthyroidism and ophthalmopathy. TCRdb fed the multiplex PCR reads into MiXCR, producing one record per CDR3 protein. The data contain 200,000 to 250,000 distinct CDR3 sequences, 17% of them singletons. Material: blood. The receptor set was obtained from a man aged 50-59 years with Graves' hyperthyroidism. Both conserved end residues are part of each CDR3. D genes are given only for firm matches. Expanded clones are given a class, and other clones once, few, many or no size at all.

abundance,j_gene,v_gene,d_gene,CDR3aa,CDR3nt
many,TRBJ1-2,TRBV12-3/TRBV12-4,-,CASSRSNYGYTF,TGTGCCAGCAGTAGGTCCAACTATGGCTACACCTTC
few,TRBJ2-3,TRBV7-9,TRBD2,CASRAWRGSGRTDTQYF,TGTGCCAGCAGAGCCTGGCGCGGGAGCGGCCGGACAGATACGCAGTATTTT
many,TRBJ2-5,TRBV2,-,CASTVGEETQYF,TGTGCCAGCACAGTAGGGGAAGAGACCCAGTACTTC
few,TRBJ2-1,TRBV4-2,TRBD2,CASSQRTSESSGGEQFF,TGTGCCAGCAGCCAACGGACTAGCGAGAGCTCCGGTGGCGAGCAGTTCTTC
-,TRBJ2-1,TRBV25-1,-,CASSGYRQNGAKQFF,TGTGCCAGCAGTGGGTATCGACAGAACGGGGCAAAGCAGTTCTTC
-,TRBJ1-1,TRBV5-4,-,CASSPKSGAGEAFF,TGTGCCAGCAGCCCAAAGTCAGGGGCTGGTGAAGCTTTCTTT
-,TRBJ1-4,TRBV7-9,-,CASSLSDGQGRKLFF,TGTGCCAGCAGCTTAAGCGATGGGCAGGGCAGAAAACTGTTTTTT
-,TRBJ2-3,TRBV29-1,TRBD2,CSVVFLAGTDTQYF,TGCAGCGTTGTGTTCCTAGCGGGCACAGATACGCAGTATTTT
few,TRBJ2-3,TRBV2,TRBD2,CASSGTSGDTDTQYF,TGTGCCAGCAGTGGGACTAGCGGGGACACAGATACGCAGTATTTT
-,TRBJ1-4,TRBV30,-,CAWSTGEGEKLFF,TGTGCCTGGAGTACGGGTGAGGGGGAAAAACTGTTTTTT
-,TRBJ1-2,TRBV13,-,CASSLSAGYGYTF,TGTGCCAGCAGCTTATCGGCGGGTTATGGCTACACCTTC
-,TRBJ2-3,TRBV20-1,-,CSAARGPSTDTQYF,TGCAGTGCTGCCCGGGGGCCCAGCACAGATACGCAGTATTTT
-,TRBJ2-7,TRBV6-1,TRBD2,CASSERRGRTFDEQYF,TGTGCCAGCAGTGAAAGGCGCGGGAGGACCTTCGACGAGCAGTACTTC
many,TRBJ2-7,TRBV5-1,-,CASSLAGSGAASYEQYF,TGCGCCAGCAGCTTGGCCGGGTCGGGAGCGGCGTCCTACGAGCAGTACTTC
-,TRBJ2-5,TRBV4-1,-,CASSQEGTGVETQYF,TGCGCCAGCAGCCAAGAGGGTACTGGGGTGGAGACCCAGTACTTC
few,TRBJ2-5,TRBV6-1,TRBD1,CASRSRDRGLETQYF,TGTGCCAGCCGATCGAGGGACAGGGGGTTGGAGACCCAGTACTTC
many,TRBJ2-5,TRBV12-3/TRBV12-4,TRBD2,CASSPSTSGETQYF,TGTGCCAGCAGCCCATCGACTAGCGGAGAGACCCAGTACTTC
many,TRBJ1-1,TRBV6-2/TRBV6-3,TRBD1,CASSYRGFGTEAFF,TGTGCCAGCAGCTACAGGGGATTTGGCACTGAAGCTTTCTTT
few,TRBJ2-2,TRBV20-1,TRBD1,CSARDRDRGAENTGELFF,TGCAGTGCTAGAGATCGGGACAGGGGAGCGGAGAACACCGGGGAGCTGTTTTTT
-,TRBJ2-7,TRBV7-2,-,CASSWPGRHPEQYF,TGTGCCAGCAGCTGGCCGGGACGCCATCCCGAGCAGTACTTC
many,TRBJ2-5,TRBV11-2,TRBD1,CASRGTASRSQYF,TGTGCCAGCAGGGGGACAGCTAGTAGGTCCCAGTACTTC
-,TRBJ1-5,TRBV5-5,-,CASSFREGAGQPQHF,TGTGCCAGCAGCTTCCGTGAAGGGGCAGGTCAGCCCCAGCATTTT
few,TRBJ2-5,TRBV6-4,-,CASRGPGTRGTQYF,TGTGCCAGCAGGGGACCAGGGACGCGGGGGACCCAGTACTTC